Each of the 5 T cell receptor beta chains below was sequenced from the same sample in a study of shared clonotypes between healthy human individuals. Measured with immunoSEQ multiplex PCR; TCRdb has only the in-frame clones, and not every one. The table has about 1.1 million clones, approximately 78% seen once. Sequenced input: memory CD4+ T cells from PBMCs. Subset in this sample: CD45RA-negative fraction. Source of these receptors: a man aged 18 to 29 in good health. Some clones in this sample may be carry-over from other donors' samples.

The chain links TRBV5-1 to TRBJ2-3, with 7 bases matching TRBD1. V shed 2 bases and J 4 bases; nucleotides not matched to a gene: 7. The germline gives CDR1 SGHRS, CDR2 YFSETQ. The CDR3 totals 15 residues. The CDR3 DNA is TGCGCCAGCAGCTTTGGGACAGTCGGGGCAGATACGCAGTATTTT. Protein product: CASSFGTVGADTQYF. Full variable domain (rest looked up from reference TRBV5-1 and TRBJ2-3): KAGVTQTPRYLIKTRGQQVTLSCSPISGHRSVSWYQQTPGQGLQFLFEYFSETQRNKGNFPGRFSGRQFSNSRSEMNVSTLELGDSALYLCASSFGTVGADTQYFGPGTRLTVL.

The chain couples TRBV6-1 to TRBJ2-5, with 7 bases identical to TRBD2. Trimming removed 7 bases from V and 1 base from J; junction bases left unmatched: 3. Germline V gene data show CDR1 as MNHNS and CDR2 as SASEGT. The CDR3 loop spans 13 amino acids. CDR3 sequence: CASTLAVQETQYF. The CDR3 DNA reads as TGTGCCAGCACTCTAGCGGTCCAAGAGACCCAGTACTTC.

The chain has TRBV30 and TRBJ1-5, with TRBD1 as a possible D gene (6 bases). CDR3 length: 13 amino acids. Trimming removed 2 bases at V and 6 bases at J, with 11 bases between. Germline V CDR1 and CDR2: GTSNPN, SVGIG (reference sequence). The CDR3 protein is CAWSPDRRQPQHF. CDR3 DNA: TGTGCCTGGAGTCCCGACAGGCGTCAGCCCCAGCATTTT.

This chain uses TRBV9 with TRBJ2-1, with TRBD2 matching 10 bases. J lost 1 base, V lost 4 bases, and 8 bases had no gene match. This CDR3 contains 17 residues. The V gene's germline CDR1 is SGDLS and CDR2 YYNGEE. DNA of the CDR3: TGTGCCAGCAGCCCCCGGACTAGCGGAGGTTCCTACAATGAGCAGTTCTTC. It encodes CASSPRTSGGSYNEQFF.

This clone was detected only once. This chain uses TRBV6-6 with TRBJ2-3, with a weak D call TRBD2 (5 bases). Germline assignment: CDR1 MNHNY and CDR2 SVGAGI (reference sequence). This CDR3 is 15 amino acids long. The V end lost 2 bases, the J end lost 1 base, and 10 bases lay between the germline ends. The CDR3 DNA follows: TGTGCCAGCAGTTACCGGGGAACGGGCACAGATACGCAGTATTTT. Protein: CASSYRGTGTDTQYF.